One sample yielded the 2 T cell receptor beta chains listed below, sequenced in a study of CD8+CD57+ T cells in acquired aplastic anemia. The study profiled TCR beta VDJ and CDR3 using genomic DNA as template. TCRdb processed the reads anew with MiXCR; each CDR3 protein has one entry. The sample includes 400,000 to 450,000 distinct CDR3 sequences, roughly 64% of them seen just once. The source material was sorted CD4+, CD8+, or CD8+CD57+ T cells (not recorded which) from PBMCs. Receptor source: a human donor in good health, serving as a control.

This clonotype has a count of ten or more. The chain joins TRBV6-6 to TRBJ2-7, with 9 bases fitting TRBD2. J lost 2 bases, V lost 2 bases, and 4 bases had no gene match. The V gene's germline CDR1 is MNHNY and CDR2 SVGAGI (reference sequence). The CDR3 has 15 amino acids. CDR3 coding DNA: TGTGCCAGCAGTTACGGCGGGGGGGGCCCCTACGAGCAGTACTTC. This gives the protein CASSYGGGGPYEQYF.

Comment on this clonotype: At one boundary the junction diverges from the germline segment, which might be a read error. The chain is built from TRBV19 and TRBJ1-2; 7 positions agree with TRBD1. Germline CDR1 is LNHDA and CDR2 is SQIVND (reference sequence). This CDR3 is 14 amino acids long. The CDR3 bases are TGTGCCAGTAGTATCGGAGGACAGGAGCCTCACTACACTTTC. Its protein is CASSIGGQEPHYTF. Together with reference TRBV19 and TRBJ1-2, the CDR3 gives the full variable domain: DGGITQSPKYLFRKEGQNVTLSCEQNLNHDAMYWYRQDPGQGLRLIYYSQIVNDFQKGDIAEGYSVSREKKESFPLTVTSAQKNPTAFYLCASSIGGQEPHYTFGSGTRLTVV.